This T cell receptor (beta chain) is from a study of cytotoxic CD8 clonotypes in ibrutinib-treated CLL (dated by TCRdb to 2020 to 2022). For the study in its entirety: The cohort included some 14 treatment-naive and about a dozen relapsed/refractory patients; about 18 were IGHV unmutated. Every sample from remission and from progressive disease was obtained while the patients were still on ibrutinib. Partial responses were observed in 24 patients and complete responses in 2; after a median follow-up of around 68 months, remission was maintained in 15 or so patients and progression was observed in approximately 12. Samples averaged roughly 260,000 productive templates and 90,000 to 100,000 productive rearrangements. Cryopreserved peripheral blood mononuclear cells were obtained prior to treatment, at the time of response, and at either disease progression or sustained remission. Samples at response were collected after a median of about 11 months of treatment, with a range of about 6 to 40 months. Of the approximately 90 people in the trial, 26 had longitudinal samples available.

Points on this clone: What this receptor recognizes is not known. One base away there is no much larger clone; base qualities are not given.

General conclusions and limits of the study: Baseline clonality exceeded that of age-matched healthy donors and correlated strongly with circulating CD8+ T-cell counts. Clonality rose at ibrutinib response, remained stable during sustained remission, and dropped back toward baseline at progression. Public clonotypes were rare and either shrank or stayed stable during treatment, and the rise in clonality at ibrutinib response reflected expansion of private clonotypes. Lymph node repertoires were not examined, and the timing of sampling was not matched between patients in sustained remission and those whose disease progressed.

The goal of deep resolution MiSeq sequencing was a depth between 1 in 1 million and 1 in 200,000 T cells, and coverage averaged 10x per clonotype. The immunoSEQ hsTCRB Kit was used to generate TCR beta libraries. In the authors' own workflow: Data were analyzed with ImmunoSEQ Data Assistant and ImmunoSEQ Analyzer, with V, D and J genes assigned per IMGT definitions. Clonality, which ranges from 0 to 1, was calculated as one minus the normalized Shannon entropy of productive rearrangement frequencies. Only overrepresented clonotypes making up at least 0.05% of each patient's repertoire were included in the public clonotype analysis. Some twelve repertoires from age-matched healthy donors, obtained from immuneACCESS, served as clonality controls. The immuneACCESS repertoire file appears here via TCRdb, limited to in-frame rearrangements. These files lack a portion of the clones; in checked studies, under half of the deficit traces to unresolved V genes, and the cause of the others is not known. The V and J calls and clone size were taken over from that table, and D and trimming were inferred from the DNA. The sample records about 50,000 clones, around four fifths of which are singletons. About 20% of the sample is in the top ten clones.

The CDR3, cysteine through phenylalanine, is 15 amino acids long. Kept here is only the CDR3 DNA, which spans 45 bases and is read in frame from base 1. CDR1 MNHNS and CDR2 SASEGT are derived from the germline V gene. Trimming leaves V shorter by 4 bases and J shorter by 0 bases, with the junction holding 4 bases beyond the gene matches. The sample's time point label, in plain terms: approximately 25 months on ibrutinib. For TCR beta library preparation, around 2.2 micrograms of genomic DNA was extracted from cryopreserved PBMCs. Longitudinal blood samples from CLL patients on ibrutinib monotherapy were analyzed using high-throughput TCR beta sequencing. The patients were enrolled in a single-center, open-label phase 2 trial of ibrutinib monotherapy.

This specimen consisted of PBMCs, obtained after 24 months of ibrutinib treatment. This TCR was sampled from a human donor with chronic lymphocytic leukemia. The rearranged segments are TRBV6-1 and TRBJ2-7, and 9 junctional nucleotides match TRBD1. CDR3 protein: CASSAGTGSSYEQYF. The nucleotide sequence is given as TGTGCCAGCAGTGCAGGGACAGGGAGCTCCTACGAGCAGTACTTC.